Shown below are 17 T cell receptor beta chains from a single sample sequenced in a study of T cell repertoires in cytomegalovirus infection. These receptors lack a known antigen. TCRdb re-derived calls from the reads in MiXCR, one entry per CDR3 protein. The sample records roughly 800,000 distinct CDR3 sequences, 25% to 35% being singletons. Source: cultured CD8+ T cells from PBMCs, taken from culture after CMV antigen stimulation. Receptors were obtained from a human donor in good health (CMV status not recorded). Some clones in this sample may be carry-over from other donors' samples.

This clonotype was detected a few times. The chain carries TRBV19 and TRBJ2-3; D is ambiguous. CDR1 is LNHDA and CDR2 is SQIVND in the germline V gene (reference sequence). The V end was cut by 6 bases, the J end by 2 bases, with 18 bases between. The CDR3 contains 16 residues. The CDR3 DNA is TGTGCCAGTAGCGCCGACAACGCTTTATACACAGATACGCAGTATTTT. Residues: CASSADNALYTDTQYF. The full variable domain, rest sourced from reference TRBV19 and TRBJ2-3, is DGGITQSPKYLFRKEGQNVTLSCEQNLNHDAMYWYRQDPGQGLRLIYYSQIVNDFQKGDIAEGYSVSREKKESFPLTVTSAQKNPTAFYLCASSADNALYTDTQYFGPGTRLTVL.

This sequence joins TRBV7-9 and TRBJ1-6; D is undetermined. Trimming took 2 bases from V and 5 from J, leaving 10 bases between them. Germline CDR1 SEHNR, CDR2 FQNEAQ (reference sequence). This CDR3 region has 15 residues. CDR3 amino acids: CASSLINRNNSPLHF. The CDR3 nucleotides read TGTGCCAGCAGCTTAATTAACAGAAATAATTCACCCCTCCACTTT.

This chain connects TRBV7-9 to TRBJ1-1, with a tentative D call TRBD1 (5 bases). V shed 2 bases and J shed 1 base, with 8 bases lying between them. Germline V gives CDR1 SEHNR, CDR2 FQNEAQ (reference sequence). This CDR3 spans 14 amino acids. CDR3 sequence reads: CASSLTQANTEAFF. As DNA, the CDR3 is TGTGCCAGCAGCTTAACACAGGCGAACACTGAAGCTTTCTTT.

The CDR3 spells CASSLLSRELNTEAFF. Here the CDR3 DNA reads TGTGCCAGCAGTTTATTGAGCCGGGAATTGAACACTGAAGCTTTCTTT. The V gene is TRBV28, the J gene TRBJ1-1; D is undetermined. The CDR3 is 16 amino acids. Between the trimmed V and J ends, which lost 1 base and 0 bases, there was a span of 12 bases. The V gene's germline CDR1 is MDHEN and CDR2 SYDVKM.

This clonotype appeared many times. V is TRBV19 and J is TRBJ1-1, with D possibly matching TRBD1 (5 bases). From germline, CDR1 is LNHDA and CDR2 SQIVND (reference sequence). CDR3 length: 12 residues. V was cut by 6 bases and J by 3 bases, with 8 bases left in between. CDR3 DNA: TGTGCCAGTAGGCAGGGAGACACTGAAGCTTTCTTT. Amino acids: CASRQGDTEAFF.

The table lists this clonotype with a few counts. The chain recombines TRBV7-9 with TRBJ2-5; 7 positions agree with TRBD1. Unmatched junction bases numbered 17, after V lost 5 bases and J lost 5 bases. The CDR3 is made up of 17 amino acids. Germline CDR1 SEHNR, CDR2 FQNEAQ (reference sequence). The CDR3 here is CASSLHRGLRILETQYF. As DNA, the CDR3 is TGTGCCAGCAGCCTACACAGGGGTTTACGAATATTGGAGACCCAGTACTTC.

V gene TRBV7-9 combines with J gene TRBJ2-1; D possibly corresponds to TRBD2 (8 bases). Germline assignment: CDR1 SEHNR and CDR2 FQNEAQ (reference sequence). This CDR3 region has 14 residues. V shed 8 bases and J shed 8 bases, with 19 bases lying between them. In nucleotides, the CDR3 is TGTGCCAGCTCTCGGGAGGGGGCTGAGGATGAGCAGTTCTTC. This translates into CASSREGAEDEQFF.

The count of this clonotype is one. CDR3: CSARQGETGELFF. CDR3 nucleotides: TGCAGTGCTAGACAGGGGGAAACCGGGGAGCTGTTTTTT. The rearrangement uses TRBV20-1 and TRBJ2-2; 7 bases line up with TRBD1. Germline trimming cut 2 bases from V and 5 bases from J; bases unmatched to any gene: 2. CDR3 length: 13 amino acids. From germline, CDR1 is DFQATT and CDR2 SNEGSKA (reference sequence).

The V call is TRBV29-1, the J call TRBJ1-2, with D unclear. Germline V gene lookup returns CDR1 SQVTM and CDR2 ANQGSEA. Trimming took 4 bases from V and 7 from J, leaving 10 bases between them. The CDR3 runs 11 residues. The DNA of the CDR3 is TGCAGCGTTGTCGGGGAGGCTGGCTACACCTTC. Its protein is CSVVGEAGYTF.

This clonotype was observed a few times. The chain joins TRBV12-3 or TRBV12-4 to TRBJ1-1, with 7 bases that match TRBD1. The CDR3 is made up of 15 amino acids. With 3 bases clipped from V and 4 bases from J, the junction kept 8 bases outside the gene matches. This CDR3 reads CASSLDRRVGTEAFF. In DNA form, the CDR3 reads TGTGCCAGCAGTTTGGACAGGCGCGTAGGCACTGAAGCTTTCTTT.

The CDR3 sequence is CASSWAGGGPEAFF. Here the CDR3 DNA reads TGTGCCAGCAGTTGGGCGGGTGGGGGTCCTGAAGCTTTCTTT. This chain uses TRBV28 with TRBJ1-1, with TRBD1 as a possible D gene (5 bases). V was shortened by 4 bases and J by 6 bases, with 15 bases between the two germline ends. Germline V gene lookup returns CDR1 MDHEN and CDR2 SYDVKM. CDR3 length: 14 residues.

This sequence joins TRBV27 and TRBJ1-2; D unclear. The V end lost 3 bases, the J end lost 8 bases, and 13 bases lay between the germline ends. Looked up from germline, CDR1 is MNHEY and CDR2 is SMNVEV (reference sequence). This CDR3 is built from 13 residues. CDR3 in amino acids: CASSFNPVGGYTF. The CDR3 DNA sequence: TGTGCCAGCAGTTTTAACCCAGTGGGAGGCTACACCTTC.

This clonotype was counted only a few times. J is TRBJ2-7 and V is TRBV12-3 or TRBV12-4, with TRBD2 matching 7 bases. The CDR3 length is 14 residues. The junction had 8 bases not matched to a gene; V was cut back by 6 bases and J by 3 bases. CDR3 in DNA: TGTGCCAGCAGCTTCGGGCGGGGGAGCTACGAGCAGTACGTC. It yields the protein CASSFGRGSYEQYV.

There are a few counts of this clonotype. For the CDR3, the DNA is TGTGCCAGCAGTTGGGAGAGAGGATATAGCAATCAGCCCCAGCATTTT. This codes for CASSWERGYSNQPQHF. The chain joins TRBV28 to TRBJ1-5, with no clear D. The germline gives CDR1 MDHEN, CDR2 SYDVKM. The CDR3 is 16 residues long. The V end lost 4 bases, the J end lost 0 bases, and 13 bases lay between the germline ends.

The chain uses TRBV20-1 and TRBJ1-1; 8 positions match TRBD1. Germline trimming cut 2 bases from V and 3 bases from J; bases unmatched to any gene: 14. Germline CDR1 and CDR2: DFQATT and SNEGSKA (reference sequence). The CDR3 contains 17 residues. DNA of the CDR3: TGCAGTGCTAGACTTAATAAGATGGACAGGGCCCACACTGAAGCTTTCTTT. Protein sequence: CSARLNKMDRAHTEAFF.

This clonotype was seen a handful of times. The chain has TRBV12-3 or TRBV12-4 and TRBJ2-7, with D possibly being TRBD1 (5 bases). Trimming removed 5 bases from V and 1 base from J, with 12 bases in between. CDR3 length equals 14 residues. The CDR3: CASSPGISSYEQYV. As DNA, the CDR3 is TGTGCCAGCAGTCCAGGGATCAGTTCCTACGAGCAGTACGTC.

CDR3 residues: CASRPPGQETQYF. The CDR3 DNA follows: TGTGCCAGCAGACCCCCAGGGCAAGAGACCCAGTACTTC. This sequence joins TRBV7-8 and TRBJ2-5; a possible D gene is TRBD1 (5 bases). The CDR3 extends over 13 amino acids. V was shortened by 6 bases and J by 2 bases, with 10 bases between the two germline ends. CDR1 is SGHVS and CDR2 is FQNEAQ in the germline V gene.